The 13 T cell receptor beta chains reported below all come from one sample, sequenced in a study of T cell responses to AZD1222 COVID-19 vaccine. TCRdb's copy holds only in-frame clones and misses some; the assay was immunoSEQ multiplex PCR. The sample has nearly 110,000 clones; around nine tenths are singletons. The material was peripheral blood, obtained on day 0 of AZD1222 vaccination. The receptors were gathered from an adult in good health.

The chain has TRBV11-3 and TRBJ2-1; possibly TRBD1 for D (6 bases). Looked up from germline, CDR1 is SGHNT and CDR2 is YENEEA. Trimming cost V 1 base and J 7 bases, with 11 bases left between them. The CDR3 contains 14 residues. CDR3 sequence reads: CASSLVGAENEQFF. The CDR3 nucleotides read TGTGCCAGCAGCTTAGTGGGGGCTGAAAATGAGCAGTTCTTC.

The chain is built from TRBV7-9 and TRBJ1-2, with 8 bases fitting TRBD1. Germline V gives CDR1 SEHNR, CDR2 FQNEAQ (reference sequence). The CDR3 is made up of 15 amino acids. V shed 5 bases and J 7 bases; nucleotides not matched to a gene: 12. In DNA, the CDR3 is TGTGCCAGCAGCCCAAGACAGGGGCCACTGGGTGGCTACACCTTC. It yields the protein CASSPRQGPLGGYTF.

The chain carries TRBV5-1 and TRBJ2-2; possibly TRBD1 or TRBD2 for D (5 bases each). CDR3 length: 14 amino acids. Trimming took off 3 bases at V and 10 bases at J, with 16 bases between the two ends. The germline CDR1 and CDR2 sequences are SGHRS and YFSETQ. The CDR3 DNA reads as TGCGCCAGCAGCTCGTCAGGGAGTCGGGAGGAGCTGTTTTTT. Its translation: CASSSSGSREELFF.

J is TRBJ2-7 and V is TRBV7-2; TRBD2 matches 13 bases. V trimming: 2 bases; J trimming: 5 bases; junction bases outside the gene matches: 3. The CDR3 covers 15 residues. Germline loops: CDR1 SGHTA, CDR2 FQGNSA. The DNA for the CDR3 is TGTGCCAGCAGCTTAACTAGCGGGGGGGCCGACGAGCAGTACTTC. Translated: CASSLTSGGADEQYF.

The chain links TRBV3-1 (or the pseudogene TRBV3-2) to TRBJ1-2, with D perhaps matching TRBD1 (5 bases). V was clipped by 2 bases and J by 6 bases, with 10 bases between them. The CDR3 has 13 amino acids. Germline CDR1 is LGHDT and CDR2 is YNNKEL (reference sequence). The CDR3 DNA sequence: TGTGCCAGCAGCCAATGGGTCAGGGATGGCTACACCTTC. It specifies CASSQWVRDGYTF.

The chain couples TRBV7-9 to TRBJ1-4; D is uncertain. The V gene's germline CDR1 is SEHNR and CDR2 FQNEAQ (reference sequence). This CDR3 comprises 14 residues. With 3 bases removed from V and 5 bases from J, the gap between germline ends came to 10 bases. The CDR3 reads CASSLNFPNEKLFF. As DNA, the CDR3 is TGTGCCAGCAGCTTGAACTTCCCAAATGAAAAACTGTTTTTT.

DNA of the CDR3: TGTGCCAGCAGAAACGGTTTTGTGAACAAAGGAAATGAGCAGTTCTTC. It encodes CASRNGFVNKGNEQFF. V gene TRBV27 combines with J gene TRBJ2-1, with D uncertain. This CDR3 spans 16 amino acids. Per germline, CDR1 MNHEY and CDR2 SMNVEV (reference sequence). V was shortened by 6 bases and J by 7 bases, with 22 bases between the two germline ends.

The chain employs TRBV6-5 and TRBJ2-7; D gene unclear. CDR1 is MNHEY and CDR2 is SVGAGI in the germline V gene. The CDR3 is 15 residues long. The V and J ends lost 2 bases and 2 bases respectively, with 13 bases between them. CDR3 sequence (DNA): TGTGCCAGCAGTTACAGGCCTGACAACCCCTACGAGCAGTACTTC. Its protein product is CASSYRPDNPYEQYF.

The chain recombines TRBV2 with TRBJ2-7; D gene uncertain. Germline V gene sequence: CDR1 SNHLY, CDR2 FYNNEI. The CDR3 contains 10 residues. Trimming took off 5 bases at V and 10 bases at J, with 9 bases between the two ends. The CDR3 DNA sequence: TGTGCCAGCAGTATGGGTTTACAGTACTTC. It codes for CASSMGLQYF.

The V gene is TRBV9, the J gene TRBJ1-4; possibly TRBD1 for D (5 bases). The CDR3 runs 14 residues. Trimming removed 4 bases from V and 11 bases from J, with 18 bases in between. The germline V gene encodes CDR1 SGDLS and CDR2 YYNGEE. CDR3 sequence reads: CASSPGTREEKLFF. CDR3 nucleotides: TGTGCCAGCAGCCCCGGGACCAGAGAAGAGAAACTGTTTTTT.

The gene calls are TRBV4-2 and TRBJ2-1; a possible D gene is TRBD2 (5 bases). This CDR3 is built from 18 residues. Germline V lookup: CDR1 LGHNA, CDR2 YNFKEQ. Trimming cost V 2 bases and J 0 bases, with 17 bases left between them. CDR3 coding DNA: TGTGCCAGCAGCCAAACCCCCTCCGGACTGGGCTCCTACAATGAGCAGTTCTTC. The encoded protein is CASSQTPSGLGSYNEQFF.

The chain carries TRBV4-1 and TRBJ2-5; D perhaps matches TRBD1 (6 bases). Germline V gene data show CDR1 as MGHRA and CDR2 as YSYEKL. The CDR3 covers 14 residues. The ends were cut back, 0 bases at V and 3 bases at J, with 8 bases in the middle. In DNA form, the CDR3 reads TGCGCCAGCAGCCAAGAACAGGGAAAAGAGACCCAGTACTTC. The encoded protein is CASSQEQGKETQYF.

In DNA form, the CDR3 reads TGTGCCAGCAGCTTACAAAGCGGCTATGGCTACACCTTC. Its protein is CASSLQSGYGYTF. This chain connects TRBV7-2 to TRBJ1-2; no clear D gene. V lost 2 bases, J lost 4 bases, and 8 bases lay in between. The CDR3 is made up of 13 amino acids. Germline values: CDR1 SGHTA, CDR2 FQGNSA. Complete variable domain (other parts from reference TRBV7-2 and TRBJ1-2): GAGVSQSPSNKVTEKGKDVELRCDPISGHTALYWYRQSLGQGLEFLIYFQGNSAPDKSGLPSDRFSAERTGGSVSTLTIQRTQQEDSAVYLCASSLQSGYGYTFGSGTRLTVV.